Listed here are 24 T cell receptor beta chains from one sample, sequenced in a study of blood T cell repertoires in COVID-19. Produced via immunoSEQ multiplex PCR; TCRdb's table is partial and in-frame only. The sample contains fewer than 250,000 clones, 84% of which appear only once. Sequencing was done on a sample of PBMCs or T cells enriched from blood (not recorded which). The receptors were sampled from a woman in her thirties who had been exposed to COVID-19.

This CDR3 is CASIAVNTEAFF. CDR3 sequence (DNA): TGTGCCAGCATTGCGGTGAACACTGAAGCTTTCTTT. The J gene is TRBJ1-1, the V gene TRBV2; no firm D call. The germline V and J ends were trimmed by 7 bases and 0 bases, with 6 bases remaining between them. From germline, CDR1 is SNHLY and CDR2 FYNNEI. CDR3 length: 12 amino acids.

J is TRBJ1-2 and V is TRBV6-1; unclear D gene. CDR1 and CDR2 from the germline V gene are MNHNS and SASEGT. Trimming left V 3 bases short and J 0 bases short, with 11 bases between. This CDR3 comprises 15 residues. The CDR3 reads CASSEEPIPNYGYTF. As DNA, the CDR3 is TGTGCCAGCAGTGAGGAGCCTATCCCTAACTATGGCTACACCTTC.

V is TRBV9 and J is TRBJ1-4; the D gene is possibly TRBD1 (5 bases). Germline CDR1 SGDLS, CDR2 YYNGEE. The CDR3 has 15 amino acids. V was pared by 3 bases and J by 4 bases, with 13 bases between. CDR3 residues: CASSEGGGSNEKLFF. DNA of the CDR3: TGTGCCAGCAGCGAGGGCGGGGGTAGTAATGAAAAACTGTTTTTT.

CDR3 loop: CATRVPYNEKLFF. In DNA form, the CDR3 reads TGTGCCACGCGGGTGCCCTATAATGAAAAACTGTTTTTT. J is TRBJ1-4 and V is TRBV15, with D unresolved. Per the germline V gene, CDR1 is LNHNV and CDR2 is YYDKDF (reference sequence). The V and J ends lost 9 bases and 4 bases respectively, with 12 bases between them. The CDR3 consists of 13 residues.

This rearrangement joins TRBV7-3 to TRBJ2-1, with 8 bases fitting TRBD2. CDR3 size: 12 residues. The V gene's germline CDR1 is SGHTA and CDR2 FQGTGA. V shed 4 bases and J 7 bases; nucleotides not matched to a gene: 0. The DNA of the CDR3 is TGTGCCAGCAGCTCTAGCGGGAATGAGCAGTTCTTC. Translating it yields CASSSSGNEQFF.

The chain uses TRBV2 and TRBJ2-1; 9 positions match TRBD2. This CDR3 has 15 amino acids. CDR1 is SNHLY, CDR2 FYNNEI, per germline. J gave up 5 bases and V 1 base, and 3 bases lay outside the gene matches. CDR3 amino acids: CASSEGTSADNEQFF. The CDR3 DNA is TGTGCCAGCAGTGAAGGGACTAGCGCCGACAATGAGCAGTTCTTC. Filled out from reference TRBV2 and TRBJ2-1, the complete variable domain reads EPEVTQTPSHQVTQMGQEVILRCVPISNHLYFYWYRQILGQKVEFLVSFYNNEISEKSEIFDDQFSVERPDGSNFTLKIRSTKLEDSAMYFCASSEGTSADNEQFFGPGTRLTVL.

This chain connects TRBV2 to TRBJ1-1; 9 bases align to TRBD1. Losses at the gene ends were 4 bases for V and 7 bases for J; bases not matched to a gene: 10. Germline V gene sequence: CDR1 SNHLY, CDR2 FYNNEI. There are 15 residues in the CDR3. CDR3 DNA: TGTGCCAGCAGTGTCAACAGGGGGCAGGAGGTTGAAGCTTTCTTT. It translates to CASSVNRGQEVEAFF.

The V call is TRBV2, the J call TRBJ1-5; 10 bases agree with TRBD1. V gave up 7 bases and J gave up 4 bases; unmatched junction bases: 16. Germline CDR1 reads SNHLY; CDR2 reads FYNNEI. The CDR3 has 18 amino acids. CDR3: CASIPDRGTPNVNQPQHF. In DNA form, the CDR3 reads TGTGCCAGCATTCCGGACAGGGGGACTCCTAATGTTAATCAGCCCCAGCATTTT.

The gene calls are TRBV6-2 or TRBV6-3 and TRBJ2-5; D not certain. Trimming removed 1 base at V and 5 bases at J, with 8 bases between. The CDR3 consists of 13 residues. Germline CDR1 is MNHEY and CDR2 is SVGEGT. The CDR3 DNA sequence: TGTGCCAGCAGTTACTGGGCCGAGGAGACCCAGTACTTC. Protein sequence: CASSYWAEETQYF.

CDR3 nucleotide sequence: TGTGCCAGTAGTATGCGGGGGAACGGGGAGCTGTTTTTT. Its protein product is CASSMRGNGELFF. This chain links TRBV19 with TRBJ2-2, with 7 bases lining up with TRBD2. Germline trimming cut 3 bases from V and 7 bases from J; bases unmatched to any gene: 2. The germline gives CDR1 LNHDA, CDR2 SQIVND (reference sequence). CDR3 length equals 13 residues.

The rearrangement uses TRBV2 and TRBJ2-1, with a possible D match to TRBD1 (6 bases). The V and J ends lost 4 bases and 8 bases respectively, with 18 bases between them. CDR1 and CDR2 (germline): SNHLY, FYNNEI. This CDR3 has 15 residues. The DNA for the CDR3 is TGTGCCAGCAGTGGAGGGGCGGTGGGGGCCGATGAGCAGTTCTTC. Amino acids: CASSGGAVGADEQFF.

Only a few counts were recorded for this clone. The V call is TRBV6-4, the J call TRBJ2-5; 10 positions match TRBD1. Germline values: CDR1 MRHNA, CDR2 SNTAGT. This CDR3 region has 13 residues. V was clipped by 6 bases and J by 5 bases; unmatched bases: 3. This chain's CDR3 is CASSVDRGETQYF. The CDR3 DNA is TGTGCCAGCAGCGTGGACAGGGGGGAGACCCAGTACTTC.

The chain recombines TRBV5-4 with TRBJ1-1; weak D call: TRBD1 (5 bases). The CDR3 covers 13 residues. From germline, CDR1 is SGHNT and CDR2 YYREEE (reference sequence). V was clipped by 6 bases and J by 5 bases, with 14 bases between them. CDR3 in DNA: TGTGCCAGCAAGGGGCTGGGGAATACTGAAGCTTTCTTT. Translating it yields CASKGLGNTEAFF.

The chain employs TRBV27 and TRBJ1-3; weak D call: TRBD1 (5 bases). V was clipped by 2 bases and J by 0 bases, with 8 bases between them. The CDR3 runs to 15 residues. CDR1 is MNHEY, CDR2 SMNVEV, per germline (reference sequence). The DNA of the CDR3 is TGTGCCAGCAGTTTAGCGGGGCCCTCTGGAAACACCATATATTTT. Its protein is CASSLAGPSGNTIYF.

The gene calls are TRBV4-2 and TRBJ1-1, with 9 bases matching TRBD1. V gave up 0 bases and J gave up 4 bases; unmatched junction bases: 3. The CDR3 contains 15 residues. CDR1 and CDR2 (germline): LGHNA, YNFKEQ. This CDR3 is CASSQDGTGSTEAFF. The CDR3 DNA reads TGTGCCAGCAGCCAAGATGGGACAGGGAGCACTGAAGCTTTCTTT.

The DNA for the CDR3 is TGTGCCAGCAGCTGGACTAGCGGGAGCTACGAGCAGTACTTC. It yields the protein CASSWTSGSYEQYF. The V call is TRBV7-3, the J call TRBJ2-7; 13 nucleotides align to TRBD2. After removal of 4 bases from V and 3 bases from J, the junction contained 0 bases not matched to a gene. CDR1 is SGHTA and CDR2 is FQGTGA in the germline V gene. CDR3 length: 14 amino acids.

This clone occurred once. The chain employs TRBV19 and TRBJ2-7; D is uncertain. V lost 0 bases and J 1 base, leaving 7 bases between the germline ends. Germline V CDR1 and CDR2: LNHDA, SQIVND (reference sequence). CDR3 size: 14 residues. The CDR3, as DNA: TGTGCCAGTAGTATAGATGGCCAGTCCTACGAGCAGTACTTC. It translates to CASSIDGQSYEQYF.

V gene TRBV6-5 combines with J gene TRBJ1-1, with 7 bases lining up with TRBD1. V lost 3 bases to trimming and J lost 5 bases; unmatched junction nucleotides: 9. This CDR3 comprises 15 residues. Per germline, CDR1 MNHEY and CDR2 SVGAGI. The CDR3 is CASSYRQGWDTEAFF. The CDR3 nucleotides read TGTGCCAGCAGTTATAGACAGGGTTGGGATACTGAAGCTTTCTTT.

This clone was seen just once. This rearrangement joins TRBV6-5 to TRBJ2-7; 7 positions match TRBD2. J gave up 4 bases and V 0 bases, and 6 bases lay outside the gene matches. Germline CDR1 reads MNHEY; CDR2 reads SVGAGI. There are 15 residues in the CDR3. The DNA for the CDR3 is TGTGCCAGCAGTTACTCGGGAGGGGCCGTTTACGAGCAGTACTTC. Residues: CASSYSGGAVYEQYF.

Many counts were recorded for this clone. The gene calls are TRBV5-1 and TRBJ1-1; tentative D call: TRBD1 (6 bases). The CDR3 consists of 18 residues. Looked up from germline, CDR1 is SGHRS and CDR2 is YFSETQ. V was shortened by 6 bases and J by 1 base, with 25 bases between the two germline ends. CDR3: CASTTGWDTLLENTEAFF. The CDR3 nucleotides read TGCGCCAGCACCACCGGATGGGACACCCTACTTGAGAACACTGAAGCTTTCTTT.

The rearrangement joins TRBV12-3 or TRBV12-4 to TRBJ2-7; a weak D match, TRBD1 (6 bases). Trimming removed 6 bases at V and 1 base at J, with 10 bases between. CDR3 size: 13 residues. CDR3 DNA: TGTGCCAGCAGGGGGGACACGTCCTACGAGCAGTACTTC. Translating it yields CASRGDTSYEQYF.

The chain uses TRBV6-5 and TRBJ1-2; TRBD1 might be the D (6 bases). With 7 bases removed from V and 3 bases from J, the gap between germline ends came to 15 bases. The CDR3 is 14 residues long. Per germline, CDR1 MNHEY and CDR2 SVGAGI. The CDR3 DNA is TGTGCCAGCACTTCAGGGGTAAAGGACTATGGCTACACCTTC. Protein: CASTSGVKDYGYTF.

This clone was counted between two and nine times. V usage is TRBV23-1 and J usage is TRBJ2-7; 8 bases are a match to TRBD1. TRBV23-1 qualifies as an ORF whose function is uncertain. The CDR3 runs to 16 residues. J was trimmed by 0 bases and V by 2 bases; bases with no gene match: 6. The CDR3 region has the DNA TGCGCCAGCAGTCAACCGGGACAGGCCTTCTCCTACGAGCAGTACTTC. The encoded protein is CASSQPGQAFSYEQYF.

V usage is TRBV5-1 and J usage is TRBJ1-6; 7 bases match TRBD1. The CDR3 runs to 15 residues. Trimming removed 0 bases from V and 8 bases from J; junction bases left unmatched: 5. Germline V gene data show CDR1 as SGHRS and CDR2 as YFSETQ. Written as DNA, the CDR3 is TGCGCCAGCAGCTTGGCTAGGGACAGATATTCACCCCTCCACTTT. Translating it yields CASSLARDRYSPLHF.